The 21 T cell receptor beta chains given below trace back to one sample, sequenced in a study of type 1 regulatory T cells. General study findings and limits: Type 1 regulatory T cells had a more restricted TCR repertoire than non-type 1 regulatory T cells.

Their antigens are not known. TCRdb fed the reads into MiXCR, producing one record per CDR3 protein. This table holds 60,000 to 75,000 distinct CDR3 sequences, around 21% found once. The specimen sequenced was cultured type 1 regulatory T (Tr1) cells, either the whole culture or a sorted fraction (not recorded which). Receptor source: a human donor in good health.

This clonotype was seen only a few times. The CDR3 here is CSALRTVEETQYF. CDR3 DNA: TGCAGTGCTCTTAGGACAGTCGAAGAGACCCAGTACTTC. V and J are TRBV20-1 and TRBJ2-5; tentative D call: TRBD1 (6 bases). CDR3 size: 13 residues. CDR1 is DFQATT, CDR2 SNEGSKA, per germline (reference sequence). V gave up 5 bases and J gave up 3 bases, with 13 bases separating them.

This clonotype was seen only a few times. This rearrangement joins TRBV20-1 to TRBJ2-5, with TRBD2 matching over 11 bases. CDR3 size: 14 residues. V was pared by 4 bases and J by 5 bases, with 6 bases of the junction left unmatched. Germline CDR1 is DFQATT and CDR2 is SNEGSKA (reference sequence). The CDR3 sequence is CSAKLAGVPETQYF. As DNA, the CDR3 is TGCAGTGCTAAACTAGCGGGAGTTCCGGAGACCCAGTACTTC.

This clonotype has just a few counts. V gene TRBV5-1 combines with J gene TRBJ2-3, with 8 nucleotides matching TRBD2. V shed 3 bases, J shed 5 bases, and the junction held 8 bases outside the gene matches. The germline V gene encodes CDR1 SGHRS and CDR2 YFSETQ. The CDR3 totals 15 residues. CDR3 nucleotide sequence: TGCGCCAGCAGCTCCGGGACTAGTGTTGGAGATACGCAGTATTTT. It is translated as CASSSGTSVGDTQYF.

This clonotype was counted only a few times. The chain is built from TRBV19 and TRBJ2-1; 12 bases line up with TRBD2. After removal of 7 bases from V and 8 bases from J, the junction contained 9 bases not matched to a gene. CDR1 and CDR2 (germline): LNHDA, SQIVND (reference sequence). The CDR3 consists of 15 residues. This chain's CDR3 is CASTRTSGKRDEQFF. As DNA, the CDR3 is TGTGCCAGTACCAGGACTAGCGGGAAACGGGATGAGCAGTTCTTC.

The chain recombines TRBV27 with TRBJ1-5; D unresolved. Germline loops: CDR1 MNHEY, CDR2 SMNVEV (reference sequence). Trimming removed 4 bases from V and 0 bases from J, with 4 bases in between. The CDR3 is 13 amino acids. The CDR3 DNA follows: TGTGCCAGCAGTTCCTATAGCAATCAGCCCCAGCATTTT. Translating gives CASSSYSNQPQHF.

The V and J genes are TRBV12-3 or TRBV12-4 and TRBJ2-7; TRBD2 might be the D (6 bases). With 2 bases removed from V and 3 bases from J, the gap between germline ends came to 20 bases. The CDR3 runs 17 residues. In DNA form, the CDR3 reads TGTGCCAGCAGTTTAAATAGCGGTCAGATGGTCGGCTACGAGCAGTACTTC. Its translation: CASSLNSGQMVGYEQYF.

This clonotype was counted between two and nine times. The J gene is TRBJ2-1, the V gene TRBV3-1, with TRBD2 matching 10 bases. The germline CDR1 and CDR2 sequences are LGHDT and YNNKEL (reference sequence). The trim removed 5 bases at V and 9 bases at J, leaving 13 bases unmatched. The CDR3 is 16 amino acids. As DNA, the CDR3 is TGTGCCAGCAGCTCCCGGAGAGCGGGAGGGCTCACTGAGCAGTTCTTC. Amino acids: CASSSRRAGGLTEQFF.

The rearrangement uses TRBV12-3 or TRBV12-4 and TRBJ1-1; D call uncertain. The V end lost 1 base, the J end lost 11 bases, and 11 bases lay between the germline ends. The CDR3 sequence is 12 residues long. As DNA, the CDR3 is TGTGCCAGCAGTTTAGGACCCACCAGGGCTTTCTTT. It encodes CASSLGPTRAFF.

Many counts were recorded for this clonotype. The chain carries TRBV20-1 and TRBJ2-3, with D maybe TRBD1 (6 bases). Germline V gene data show CDR1 as DFQATT and CDR2 as SNEGSKA (reference sequence). The CDR3 consists of 14 residues. V gave up 3 bases and J gave up 5 bases, with 15 bases separating them. DNA for the CDR3: TGCAGTGCTAGGGCTACAGGGTGGGGAGATACGCAGTATTTT. Amino acid sequence: CSARATGWGDTQYF.

This clonotype has more than one count but fewer than ten. The chain uses TRBV5-1 and TRBJ1-1; D is unclear. Germline V gene lookup returns CDR1 SGHRS and CDR2 YFSETQ. This CDR3 region has 13 residues. Between the trimmed V and J ends, which lost 4 bases and 0 bases, there was a span of 7 bases. CDR3 sequence reads: CASSPVMNTEAFF. The CDR3 nucleotides are TGCGCCAGCAGCCCGGTGATGAACACTGAAGCTTTCTTT.

V and J are TRBV10-3 and TRBJ2-3; D not certain. CDR1 and CDR2 (germline): ENHRY, SYGVKD. Trimming shortened V by 8 bases and J by 0 bases, and 9 bases separated the two germline ends. The length of the CDR3 is 13 residues. In nucleotides, the CDR3 is TGTGCCATCGGCCGACTTAGCACAGATACGCAGTATTTT. It translates to CAIGRLSTDTQYF.

V and J are TRBV29-1 and TRBJ2-2, with 9 bases lining up with TRBD1. CDR3 size: 14 residues. Germline V gives CDR1 SQVTM, CDR2 ANQGSEA. With V trimmed by 4 bases and J by 8 bases, 8 bases remained unmatched. DNA for the CDR3: TGCAGCGTTGCTGCGGGACAGGGAGGAGGGGAGCTGTTTTTT. Protein: CSVAAGQGGGELFF.

This clonotype showed up just a few times. V gene TRBV12-3 or TRBV12-4 combines with J gene TRBJ2-3; the match to TRBD1 covers 7 bases. The CDR3 is made up of 15 amino acids. With V trimmed by 1 base and J by 2 bases, 3 bases remained unmatched. CDR3 sequence: CASSLGDSDTDTQYF. CDR3 DNA sequence: TGTGCCAGCAGTTTAGGGGACAGTGACACAGATACGCAGTATTTT.

This clonotype came up a few times. CDR3 loop: CSARDLGDTQYF. In DNA form, the CDR3 reads TGCAGTGCTAGAGATTTGGGAGATACGCAGTATTTT. The chain couples TRBV20-1 to TRBJ2-3, with D unclear. Trimming removed 0 bases at V and 5 bases at J, with 6 bases between. Germline CDR1 is DFQATT and CDR2 is SNEGSKA (reference sequence). The CDR3 extends over 12 amino acids.

There are a few counts of this clonotype. The rearrangement links TRBV5-1 to TRBJ2-5; 7 bases are shared with TRBD1. With V trimmed by 0 bases and J by 2 bases, 7 bases remained unmatched. This CDR3 contains 16 residues. Germline V CDR1 and CDR2: SGHRS, YFSETQ. This chain's CDR3 is CASSLEGARRQETQYF. The CDR3 bases are TGCGCCAGCAGCTTGGAGGGGGCGCGTCGGCAAGAGACCCAGTACTTC. Looking up the rest from reference TRBV5-1 and TRBJ2-5 gives the full variable domain: KAGVTQTPRYLIKTRGQQVTLSCSPISGHRSVSWYQQTPGQGLQFLFEYFSETQRNKGNFPGRFSGRQFSNSRSEMNVSTLELGDSALYLCASSLEGARRQETQYFGPGTRLLVL.

To note about this clonotype: A far larger clone lies a single base away; this is likely a read error. The conserved closing phenylalanine or tryptophan is absent in this CDR3, likely reflecting a read error. The chain couples TRBV28 to TRBJ2-7; D may be TRBD1 or TRBD2 (5 bases each). The end of the DNA fits TRBJ2-1 better, so the J call may be wrong. This CDR3 spans 13 amino acids. Germline loops: CDR1 MDHEN, CDR2 SYDVKM. In DNA form, the CDR3 reads TGTGCCAGCCTGGGGCGGGCCAACAATGAGCAGTTCCTC. Amino acids: CASLGRANNEQFL.

Only a few counts were recorded for this clonotype. This chain uses TRBV28 with TRBJ2-5; possibly TRBD1 for D (5 bases). CDR1 is MDHEN, CDR2 SYDVKM, per germline. The CDR3 length is 14 residues. V gave up 2 bases and J gave up 1 base, with 8 bases separating them. As DNA, the CDR3 is TGTGCCAGCAGTTTACGACAGCTCCAAGAGACCCAGTACTTC. Residues: CASSLRQLQETQYF.

This clonotype was seen a handful of times. The chain employs TRBV20-1 and TRBJ1-4, with a weak D call TRBD1 (6 bases). This CDR3 is 13 amino acids long. The germline CDR1 and CDR2 sequences are DFQATT and SNEGSKA (reference sequence). Trimming left V 0 bases short and J 8 bases short, with 10 bases between. The CDR3 loop is CSARDVGGEKLFF. The CDR3, as DNA: TGCAGTGCTAGAGATGTGGGGGGCGAAAAACTGTTTTTT.

The table lists this clonotype with many counts. The genes are TRBV5-1 and TRBJ2-7; a weak D match, TRBD2 (6 bases). V was trimmed by 4 bases and J by 2 bases, leaving 7 bases between them. Germline V gives CDR1 SGHRS, CDR2 YFSETQ. The CDR3 spans 12 residues. Written as DNA, the CDR3 is TGCGCCAGCAGCGGGGAGGCCTACGAGCAGTACTTC. Protein sequence: CASSGEAYEQYF. Full variable domain (outside the CDR3, taken from reference TRBV5-1 and TRBJ2-7): KAGVTQTPRYLIKTRGQQVTLSCSPISGHRSVSWYQQTPGQGLQFLFEYFSETQRNKGNFPGRFSGRQFSNSRSEMNVSTLELGDSALYLCASSGEAYEQYFGPGTRLTVT.

The genes are TRBV7-2 and TRBJ1-3; D gene ambiguous. The CDR3 covers 14 residues. Per germline, CDR1 SGHTA and CDR2 FQGNSA. Trimming pared 5 bases from V and 4 bases from J, leaving 12 bases between. The DNA for the CDR3 is TGTGCCAGCAGCCCCGAGTATTCGGGAAACACCATATATTTT. This translates into CASSPEYSGNTIYF.

The V and J genes are TRBV5-1 and TRBJ2-3; D not resolved. Trimming pared 0 bases from V and 1 base from J, leaving 6 bases between. The CDR3 is made up of 14 amino acids. In germline, CDR1 is SGHRS, CDR2 YFSETQ. CDR3 region: CASSLESRTDTQYF. As DNA, the CDR3 is TGCGCCAGCAGCTTGGAGAGCCGCACAGATACGCAGTATTTT.